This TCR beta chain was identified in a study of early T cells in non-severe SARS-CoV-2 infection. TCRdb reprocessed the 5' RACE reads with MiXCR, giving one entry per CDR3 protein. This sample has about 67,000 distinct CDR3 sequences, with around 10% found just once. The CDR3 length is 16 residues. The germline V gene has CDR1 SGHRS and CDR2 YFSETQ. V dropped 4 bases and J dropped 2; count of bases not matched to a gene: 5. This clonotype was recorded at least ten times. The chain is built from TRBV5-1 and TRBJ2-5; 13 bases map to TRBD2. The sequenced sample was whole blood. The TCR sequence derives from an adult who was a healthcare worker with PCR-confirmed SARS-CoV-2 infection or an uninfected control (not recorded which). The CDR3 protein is CASSLLLAGGQETQYF. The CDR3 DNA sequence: TGCGCCAGCAGCCTCCTACTAGCGGGGGGGCAAGAGACCCAGTACTTC.